This TCR beta chain comes out of a study of blood T cell repertoires in COVID-19. The overall study: Some COVID-19 samples were acute and others convalescent; all came from the United States, Italy and Spain.

Assignment of participants to cohorts was predicated upon participant-reported clinical history. Individuals in the exposed group had encountered a COVID-19 case within 2 weeks preceding study entry. The CDR3 is 15 residues long. In germline, CDR1 is SGDLS, CDR2 YYNGEE. The V segment lost 4 bases and the J segment 7 bases; nucleotides outside the gene matches: 6. The data were produced by immunoSEQ multiplex PCR, yet TCRdb's version contains in-frame clones alone and is incomplete. Among 220,000 or so clones, about 87% were seen once, and the ten largest hold over 0.85%. The clonotype was recovered from a man between 50 and 59 years old who had been exposed to COVID-19. V gene TRBV9 combines with J gene TRBJ2-3; TRBD2 matches 13 bases. Specimen: PBMCs or T cells enriched from blood (not recorded which). CDR3 sequence: CASSIGLAGDYTQYF. As DNA, the CDR3 is TGTGCCAGCAGCATCGGACTAGCGGGGGATTATACGCAGTATTTT.